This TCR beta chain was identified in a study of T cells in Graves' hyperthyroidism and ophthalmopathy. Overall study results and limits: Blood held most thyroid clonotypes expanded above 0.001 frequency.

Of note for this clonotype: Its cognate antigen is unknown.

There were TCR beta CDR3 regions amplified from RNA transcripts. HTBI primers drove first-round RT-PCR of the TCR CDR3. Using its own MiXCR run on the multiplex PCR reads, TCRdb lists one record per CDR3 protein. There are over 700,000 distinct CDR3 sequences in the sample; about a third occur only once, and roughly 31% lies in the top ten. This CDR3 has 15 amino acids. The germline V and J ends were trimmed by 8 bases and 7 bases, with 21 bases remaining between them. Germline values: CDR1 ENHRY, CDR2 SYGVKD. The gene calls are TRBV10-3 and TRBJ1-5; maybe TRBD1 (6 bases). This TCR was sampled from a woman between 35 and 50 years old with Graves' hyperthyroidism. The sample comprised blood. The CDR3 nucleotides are TGTGCCATCCTGGGCGCCGCTGGGGGCTCGCAGCCCCAGCATTTT. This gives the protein CAILGAAGGSQPQHF.